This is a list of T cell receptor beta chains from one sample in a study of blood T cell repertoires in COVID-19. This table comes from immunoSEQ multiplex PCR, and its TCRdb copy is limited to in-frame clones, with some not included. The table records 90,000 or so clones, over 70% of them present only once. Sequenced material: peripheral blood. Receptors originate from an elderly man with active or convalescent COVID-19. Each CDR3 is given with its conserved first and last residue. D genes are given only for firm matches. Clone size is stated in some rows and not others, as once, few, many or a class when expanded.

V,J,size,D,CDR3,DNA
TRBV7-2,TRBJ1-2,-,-,CASSPGTYGYTF,TGTGCCAGCAGCCCCGGGACTTATGGCTACACCTTC
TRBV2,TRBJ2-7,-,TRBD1,CASSVDRGSPKPYEQYF,TGTGCCAGCAGTGTGGACAGGGGGTCCCCAAAACCTTACGAGCAGTACTTC
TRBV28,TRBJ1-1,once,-,CASSTSTGRTEAFF,-
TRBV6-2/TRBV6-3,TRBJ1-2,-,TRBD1,CASSRDRGGYTF,TGTGCCAGCAGTCGGGACAGGGGCGGCTACACCTTC
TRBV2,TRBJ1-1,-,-,CASTGGTEAFF,TGTGCCAGCACGGGGGGGACTGAAGCTTTCTTT
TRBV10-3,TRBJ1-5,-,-,CAISDNNQPQHF,TGTGCCATCAGTGATAACAATCAGCCCCAGCATTTT
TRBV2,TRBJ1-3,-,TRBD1,CASSGVGTGAGNTIYF,TGTGCCAGCAGTGGCGTGGGGACAGGGGCTGGAAACACCATATATTTT
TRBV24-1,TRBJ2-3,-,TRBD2,CATSDLRRAGGDTQYF,TGTGCCACCAGTGATTTGCGGCGGGCGGGGGGAGATACGCAGTATTTT
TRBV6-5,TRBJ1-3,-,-,CASETKSAGNTIYF,TGTGCCAGCGAGACAAAGTCAGCCGGAAACACCATATATTTT
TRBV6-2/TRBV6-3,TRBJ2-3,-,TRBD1,CASSIDRGDTQYF,TGTGCCAGCAGCATAGACAGGGGGGATACGCAGTATTTT
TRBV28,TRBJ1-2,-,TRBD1,CASRRGQLNYGYTF,TGTGCCAGCCGCAGGGGACAGCTTAACTATGGCTACACCTTC
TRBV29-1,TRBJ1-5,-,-,CSAGEGVGQPQHF,TGCAGCGCCGGGGAGGGAGTCGGTCAGCCCCAGCATTTT
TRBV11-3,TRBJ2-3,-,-,CASSLGVRGGTQYF,TGTGCCAGCAGCTTAGGGGTCAGGGGCGGTACGCAGTATTTT
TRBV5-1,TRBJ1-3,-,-,CASSSGGAQGNTIYF,TGCGCCAGCAGCTCCGGGGGGGCGCAAGGAAACACCATATATTTT
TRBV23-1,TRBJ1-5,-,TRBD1,CASSQSGEGARSSNQPQHF,TGCGCCAGCAGTCAATCGGGTGAGGGGGCAAGATCTAGCAATCAGCCCCAGCATTTT
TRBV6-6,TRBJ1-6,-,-,CASSSTTGTVNSPLHF,TGTGCCAGCAGTTCGACAACAGGGACCGTTAATTCACCCCTCCACTTT
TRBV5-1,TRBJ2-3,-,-,CASSAGSDGGLEYF,TGCGCCAGCAGCGCCGGCAGCGACGGCGGACTTGAGTATTTT
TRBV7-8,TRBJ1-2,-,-,CASRPDSVYGYTF,TGTGCCAGCAGGCCTGACAGCGTATATGGCTACACCTTC
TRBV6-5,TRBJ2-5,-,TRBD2,CASRRGGGAETQYF,TGTGCCAGCAGGCGTGGCGGGGGGGCCGAGACCCAGTACTTC
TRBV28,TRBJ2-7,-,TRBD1,CASSLRTGGTYEQYF,TGTGCCAGCAGTCTACGGACAGGGGGGACCTACGAGCAGTACTTC
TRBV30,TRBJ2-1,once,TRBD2,CAWVPTSGGAGSYNEQFF,TGTGCCTGGGTCCCGACTAGCGGGGGGGCCGGGTCCTACAATGAGCAGTTCTTC
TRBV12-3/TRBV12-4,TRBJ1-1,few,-,CASSLRGGTEAFF,TGTGCCAGCAGTTTAAGGGGGGGCACTGAAGCTTTCTTT
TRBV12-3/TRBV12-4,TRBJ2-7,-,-,CACRATYEQYF,TGTGCCTGCCGCGCGACCTACGAGCAGTACTTC
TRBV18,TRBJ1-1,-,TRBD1,CASSPRRGTGSNEAFF,TGTGCCAGCTCACCCCGACGCGGGACAGGTTCAAATGAAGCTTTCTTT
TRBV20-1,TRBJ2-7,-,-,CSASRDTNNPYEQYF,TGCAGTGCTAGTAGGGACACGAATAACCCCTACGAGCAGTACTTC
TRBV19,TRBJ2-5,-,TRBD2,CASSISRIGTSEQETQYF,TGTGCCAGTAGTATCTCTCGGATTGGGACTAGCGAACAAGAGACCCAGTACTTC
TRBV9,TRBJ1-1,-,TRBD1,CASSVRVGTGGDTEAFF,TGTGCCAGCAGCGTACGGGTGGGCACAGGGGGGGACACTGAAGCTTTCTTT
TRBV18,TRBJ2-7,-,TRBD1,CASSSTTGYGYEQYF,TGTGCCAGCTCATCAACGACAGGGTACGGCTACGAGCAGTACTTC
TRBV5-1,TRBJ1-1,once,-,CASGENTEAFF,TGCGCCAGCGGAGAGAACACTGAAGCTTTCTTT
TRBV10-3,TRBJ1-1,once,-,CAIKGDMNTEAFF,TGTGCCATCAAAGGGGACATGAACACTGAAGCTTTCTTT
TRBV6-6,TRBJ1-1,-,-,CASSPRQTRNTEAFF,TGTGCCAGCAGTCCCCGCCAAACAAGGAACACTGAAGCTTTCTTT
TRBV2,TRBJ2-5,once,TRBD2,CASSEAVAGGQETQYF,TGTGCCAGCAGTGAAGCCGTCGCGGGGGGGCAAGAGACCCAGTACTTC
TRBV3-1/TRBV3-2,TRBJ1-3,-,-,CASSQERRGSGGTSGNTIYF,TGTGCCAGCAGCCAAGAAAGAAGAGGGTCCGGGGGGACCTCTGGAAACACCATATATTTT
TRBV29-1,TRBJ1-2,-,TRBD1,CSDQTGGYGYTF,TGCAGCGATCAAACAGGGGGCTATGGCTACACCTTC
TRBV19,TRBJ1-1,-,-,CASSITEGRNTEAFF,TGTGCCAGTAGTATAACGGAGGGGAGGAACACTGAAGCTTTCTTT
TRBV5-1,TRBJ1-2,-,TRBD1,CASSGDSRTNYGYTF,TGCGCCAGCAGCGGGGACAGCCGTACTAACTATGGCTACACCTTC
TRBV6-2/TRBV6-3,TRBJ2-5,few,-,CASSPDRRYYQETQYF,TGTGCCAGCAGCCCTGACAGGCGTTACTACCAAGAGACCCAGTACTTC
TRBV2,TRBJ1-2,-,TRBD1,CASPLDRGLYGYTF,TGTGCCAGCCCGCTCGACAGGGGGCTTTATGGCTACACCTTC
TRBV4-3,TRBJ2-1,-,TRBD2,CASSRGLPDNEQFF,TGCGCCAGCAGCCGGGGACTACCGGACAATGAGCAGTTCTTC
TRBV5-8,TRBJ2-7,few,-,CASSPRTAILRVQYF,TGTGCCAGCAGCCCCCGGACAGCGATCCTACGAGTGCAGTACTTC
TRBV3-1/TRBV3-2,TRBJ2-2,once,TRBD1,CASSPPGQRHGELFF,TGTGCCAGCAGCCCACCGGGACAGAGACACGGGGAGCTGTTTTTT
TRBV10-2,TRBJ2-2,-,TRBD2,CASRKGRADTGELFF,TGCGCCAGCAGGAAGGGGAGGGCGGACACCGGGGAGCTGTTTTTT
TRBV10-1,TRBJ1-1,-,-,CASSESYGGKTEAFF,TGCGCCAGCAGTGAGTCTTATGGGGGGAAAACTGAAGCTTTCTTT
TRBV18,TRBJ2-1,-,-,CASSLLQGSEQFF,TGTGCCAGCTCGCTTCTACAGGGCTCTGAGCAGTTCTTC
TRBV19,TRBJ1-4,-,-,CASRPAGWSEKLFF,TGTGCCAGTAGGCCAGCGGGATGGAGTGAAAAACTGTTTTTT
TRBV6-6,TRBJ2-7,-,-,CASSRGGQARVEQYF,TGTGCCAGCAGTCGCGGGGGACAGGCCCGGGTCGAGCAGTACTTC
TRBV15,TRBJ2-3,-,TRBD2,CATSREGVAGAQYF,TGTGCCACCAGCAGAGAGGGAGTAGCGGGTGCGCAGTATTTT
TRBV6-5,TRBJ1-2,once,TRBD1,CASSSQGTDGYTF,TGTGCCAGCAGTTCCCAAGGGACAGATGGCTACACCTTC
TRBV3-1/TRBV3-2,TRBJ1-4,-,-,CASSQGAGGLFF,TGTGCCAGCAGCCAAGGGGCAGGTGGCCTGTTTTTT
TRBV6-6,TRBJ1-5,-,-,CASSYGTPEPQHF,TGTGCCAGCAGTTACGGGACACCGGAGCCCCAGCATTTT
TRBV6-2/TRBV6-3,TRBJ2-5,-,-,CASSYSTGSGETQYF,TGTGCCAGCAGTTACAGCACTGGCTCCGGGGAGACCCAGTACTTC
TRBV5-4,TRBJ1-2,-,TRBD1,CASSLGTGQNYGYTF,TGTGCCAGCAGCTTGGGGACAGGGCAAAACTATGGCTACACCTTC
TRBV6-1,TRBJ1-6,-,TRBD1,CASSEPDRARSPLHF,TGTGCCAGCAGTGAGCCGGACAGGGCAAGGTCACCCCTCCACTTT
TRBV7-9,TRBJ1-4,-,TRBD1,CASSEGQGAGEKLFF,TGTGCCAGCAGCGAGGGACAGGGGGCAGGTGAAAAACTGTTTTTT